Reported below is one TCR beta chain. The entry originates in a study of T cell responses to AZD1222 COVID-19 vaccine. V dropped 4 bases and J dropped 4 bases, with 14 bases sitting between them. This CDR3 has 15 residues. Germline V CDR1 and CDR2: SGHTA, FQGTGA. Pooled in the analysis were second doses at about 4 or about 12 weeks. Using immunoSEQ multiplex PCR, the repertoire was profiled, and TCRdb retains in-frame clones only, with some absent. The table lists 150,000 to 200,000 clones, 88% of them singletons. The receptor's source is an adult who received the AZD1222 COVID-19 vaccine. Sequencing used peripheral blood, obtained 28 days after the second AZD1222 dose. V and J are TRBV7-3 and TRBJ2-1, with a tentative D call TRBD2 (5 bases). The CDR3 DNA reads as TGTGCCAGCAGCTCTCATAGCGCTCCATACAATGAGCAGTTCTTC. Its translation is CASSSHSAPYNEQFF.